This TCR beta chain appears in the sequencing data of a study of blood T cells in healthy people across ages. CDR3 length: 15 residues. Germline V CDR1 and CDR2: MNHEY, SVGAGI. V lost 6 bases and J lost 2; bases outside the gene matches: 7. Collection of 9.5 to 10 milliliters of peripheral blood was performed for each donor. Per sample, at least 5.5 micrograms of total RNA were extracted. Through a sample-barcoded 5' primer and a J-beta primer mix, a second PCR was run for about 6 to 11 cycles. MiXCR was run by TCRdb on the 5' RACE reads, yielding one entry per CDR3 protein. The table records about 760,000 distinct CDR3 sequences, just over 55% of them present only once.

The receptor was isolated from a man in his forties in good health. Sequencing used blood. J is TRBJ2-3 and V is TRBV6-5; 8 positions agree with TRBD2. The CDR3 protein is CASRNGGENTDTQYF. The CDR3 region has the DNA TGTGCCAGCAGGAACGGGGGGGAAAACACAGATACGCAGTATTTT.